This T cell receptor (beta chain) appears in the sequencing data of a study of early T cells in non-severe SARS-CoV-2 infection. This clonotype was recorded at least ten times. The V end lost 4 bases, the J end lost 3 bases, and 13 bases lay between the germline ends. This CDR3 is 14 amino acids long. The germline CDR1 and CDR2 sequences are SGHRS and YFSETQ. One entry per CDR3 protein results from TCRdb running MiXCR on the 5' RACE reads. The sample has 50,000 to 70,000 distinct CDR3 sequences; approximately 12% are singletons. The gene calls are TRBV5-1 and TRBJ1-1, with TRBD1 as a possible D gene (5 bases). This sequence originates from an adult who was a healthcare worker with PCR-confirmed SARS-CoV-2 infection or an uninfected control (not recorded which). The sample comprised whole blood. CDR3: CASSVLQGDTEAFF. CDR3 coding DNA: TGCGCCAGCAGCGTCCTTCAGGGTGACACTGAAGCTTTCTTT. Combining the CDR3 with reference TRBV5-1 and TRBJ1-1 gives the whole variable domain KAGVTQTPRYLIKTRGQQVTLSCSPISGHRSVSWYQQTPGQGLQFLFEYFSETQRNKGNFPGRFSGRQFSNSRSEMNVSTLELGDSALYLCASSVLQGDTEAFFGQGTRLTVV.